This T cell receptor beta chain was sequenced for a study of cytomegalovirus exposure and HLA in healthy donors. Study-wide findings and caveats: For most subjects, TCR beta sequences were reported to predict HLA-A and HLA-B alleles with accuracy. One variant, a missense change in DCLRE1C, was linked in a later analysis to TCR beta V- and J-gene trimming. In a later analysis, common viral pathogens appeared linked to several of the most significant clusters.

A remark on this clone: Its antigen is still unknown.

The PCR ran on 60 Vbeta and 13 Jbeta primers. Data came from immunoSEQ multiplex PCR; TCRdb stores just in-frame clones and leaves some out. The data show under 300,000 clones, approximately 84% seen once. There are 18 residues in the CDR3. The J segment lost 0 bases and the V segment lost 5 bases, leaving 7 bases of the junction unmatched. Germline values: CDR1 LNHDA, CDR2 SQIVND (reference sequence). The sample comprised PBMCs. The chain employs TRBV19 and TRBJ1-4; 12 bases are a match to TRBD1. The receptor was isolated from a woman in her thirties or forties in good health and CMV-seropositive. This CDR3 reads CASSAGQGAVATNEKLFF. The DNA for the CDR3 is TGTGCCAGTAGTGCGGGACAGGGGGCGGTTGCAACTAATGAAAAACTGTTTTTT.